A selection of T cell receptor beta chains follows, all from one sample in a study of pediatric ulcerative colitis. The table came from immunoSEQ multiplex PCR; TCRdb's copy has only in-frame clones and leaves some out. The table includes under 50,000 clones, around 81% detected once. The sample consisted of gut tissue. The receptors stem from a girl between 5 and 17 years old with moderate ulcerative colitis. The CDR3 runs from the conserved cysteine through the conserved F or W. Fields, in order: D gene, J gene, V gene, clone size, CDR3 DNA, CDR3 protein. D genes are given only for firm matches. Size values are once, few and many counts, or a class for expanded clones, and some rows have none.

TRBD2 | TRBJ2-1 | TRBV7-3 | few | TGTGCCAGCAGCCTCACTAGCGACTCCTACAATGAGCAGTTCTTC | CASSLTSDSYNEQFF
TRBD1 | TRBJ2-1 | TRBV2 | - | TGTGCCAGCAGTGAAGGGTTGACAGGGGTGTATGAGCAGTTCTTC | CASSEGLTGVYEQFF
- | TRBJ1-1 | TRBV19 | few | TGTGCCAGTAGTTGGCCGGGGGCAAGGACTGAAGCTTTCTTT | CASSWPGARTEAFF
TRBD2 | TRBJ2-7 | TRBV28 | - | TGTGCCAGCAGGACAGGACTAGCGGAAGGCGAGCAGTACTTC | CASRTGLAEGEQYF
- | TRBJ2-1 | TRBV6-1 | - | TGTGCCAGCAGACTCGAATCTAAGGAGCAGTTCTTC | CASRLESKEQFF
- | TRBJ2-7 | TRBV6-5 | - | TGTGCCAGCACCCGAAACCCCCTGGGAACCTACGAGCAGTACTTC | CASTRNPLGTYEQYF
- | TRBJ2-4 | TRBV28 | once | TGTGCCAGCAGTTTTTCCCTGTTTGGCAGCAAAAACATTCAGTACTTC | CASSFSLFGSKNIQYF
- | TRBJ1-1 | TRBV29-1 | - | TGCAGCGTTGTCCAACAGGTGTTGAACACTGAAGCTTTCTTT | CSVVQQVLNTEAFF
- | TRBJ1-2 | TRBV2 | medium-sized | TGTGCCAGCAGTGAATTGGGTGGCTACACCTTC | CASSELGGYTF
TRBD1 | TRBJ1-1 | TRBV7-2 | - | TGTGCCAGCAGCTTAGCTTACAGGGGGATGAACACTGAAGCTTTCTTT | CASSLAYRGMNTEAFF
TRBD2 | TRBJ2-1 | TRBV4-2 | - | TGTGCCAGCAGCCGGACTAGCGGGGGGGAATCCTACAATGAGCAGTTCTTC | CASSRTSGGESYNEQFF
TRBD1 | TRBJ1-5 | TRBV19 | few | TGTGCCAGTAGTGCACGACAGGGGGTGGTGGATTTT | CASSARQGVVDF
- | TRBJ2-1 | TRBV4-1 | - | TGCGCCAGCAGTCCCCCTGGATGGGGTAATGAGCAGTTCTTC | CASSPPGWGNEQFF
TRBD1 | TRBJ2-3 | TRBV6-1 | - | TGTGCCAGCCGAGACAGGGCAGGGAGCACAGATACGCAGTATTTT | CASRDRAGSTDTQYF
- | TRBJ1-1 | TRBV27 | - | TGTGCCAGCAGGGTCCCCTCCGGGGCTGAAGCTTTCTTT | CASRVPSGAEAFF
- | TRBJ2-1 | TRBV5-1 | - | TGCGCCAGCAGCTTGGGAGGGGATTTCTACAATGAGCAGTTCTTC | CASSLGGDFYNEQFF
- | TRBJ1-4 | TRBV7-2 | - | TGTGCCAGCAGCTTAAGTGTCGCCAGGGCAGGTGAAAAACTGTTTTTT | CASSLSVARAGEKLFF
- | TRBJ2-1 | TRBV6-6 | - | TGTGCCAGCAGTTACTCCTCCGGGGCTTACAATGAGCAGTTCTTC | CASSYSSGAYNEQFF
- | TRBJ1-6 | TRBV5-4 | - | TGTGCCAGCAGCCTGGTTAATTCACCCCTCCACTTT | CASSLVNSPLHF
- | TRBJ1-3 | TRBV19 | - | TGTGCCAGTACCCTACTCTCGGGGCCGCGCTCTGGAAACACCATATATTTT | CASTLLSGPRSGNTIYF
TRBD1 | TRBJ2-7 | TRBV7-9 | - | TGTGCCAGCAGCCCCCGGACAGGGGGCAGGGGCGAGCAGTACTTC | CASSPRTGGRGEQYF
- | TRBJ2-5 | TRBV7-9 | - | TGTGCCAGCAGCTCAGGCCACGATTTGGAAGAGACCCAGTACTTC | CASSSGHDLEETQYF
- | TRBJ1-1 | TRBV6-1 | - | TGTGCCAGCAGTCGTGGACCCGAGACTCCTTTCTTT | CASSRGPETPFF
TRBD2 | TRBJ2-1 | TRBV7-9 | - | TGTGCCAGCAGCCCGGGACTAGCGGGGGGAAGCTCCTACAATGAGCAGTTCTTC | CASSPGLAGGSSYNEQFF
- | TRBJ2-1 | TRBV6-5 | - | TGTGCCAGCAGTTACTCGGGGGATAGAAGTAATGAGCAGTTCTTC | CASSYSGDRSNEQFF
- | TRBJ1-2 | TRBV10-1 | few | TGCGCCAGCAGTGAATCAAGTCGTAGTAAAGGCTACACCTTC | CASSESSRSKGYTF
- | TRBJ2-5 | TRBV19 | - | TGTGCCAGTAGTTTCCTTAGGGGGTCGCAAGAGACCCAGTACTTC | CASSFLRGSQETQYF
- | TRBJ2-3 | TRBV29-1 | - | TGCAGCTGCTTGGAGGAAGGATTTTCAGATACGCAGTATTTT | CSCLEEGFSDTQYF
- | TRBJ2-1 | TRBV5-1 | - | TGCGCCAGCAGTCACCTTAGTGAGCAGTTCTTC | CASSHLSEQFF
TRBD2 | TRBJ2-2 | TRBV6-6 | - | TGTGCCAGCAGTTCGGGCGGGGGGAGCGGGGAGCTGTTTTTT | CASSSGGGSGELFF
- | TRBJ1-2 | TRBV28 | - | TGTGCCAGCAGTTCCCCCCCCGAGGCCAATGGCTACACCTTC | CASSSPPEANGYTF